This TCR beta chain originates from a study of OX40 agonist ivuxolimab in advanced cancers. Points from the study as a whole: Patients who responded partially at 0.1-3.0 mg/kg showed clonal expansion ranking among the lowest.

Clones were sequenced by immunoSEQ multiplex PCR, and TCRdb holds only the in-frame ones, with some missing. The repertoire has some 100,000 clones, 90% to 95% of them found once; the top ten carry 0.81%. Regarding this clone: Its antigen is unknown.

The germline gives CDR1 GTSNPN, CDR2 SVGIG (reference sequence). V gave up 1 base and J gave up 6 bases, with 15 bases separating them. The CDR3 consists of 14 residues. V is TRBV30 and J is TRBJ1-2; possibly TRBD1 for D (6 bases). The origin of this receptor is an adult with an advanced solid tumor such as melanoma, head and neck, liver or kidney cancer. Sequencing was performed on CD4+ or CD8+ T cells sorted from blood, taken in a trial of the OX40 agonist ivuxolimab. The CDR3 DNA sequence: TGTGCCTGGAGTGCCAGGGGTTCACAAAATGGCTACACCTTC. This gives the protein CAWSARGSQNGYTF. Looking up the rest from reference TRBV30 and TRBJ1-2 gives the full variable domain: SQTIHQWPATLVQPVGSPLSLECTVEGTSNPNLYWYRQAAGRGLQLLFYSVGIGQISSEVPQNLSASRPQDRQFILSSKKLLLSDSGFYLCAWSARGSQNGYTFGSGTRLTVV.